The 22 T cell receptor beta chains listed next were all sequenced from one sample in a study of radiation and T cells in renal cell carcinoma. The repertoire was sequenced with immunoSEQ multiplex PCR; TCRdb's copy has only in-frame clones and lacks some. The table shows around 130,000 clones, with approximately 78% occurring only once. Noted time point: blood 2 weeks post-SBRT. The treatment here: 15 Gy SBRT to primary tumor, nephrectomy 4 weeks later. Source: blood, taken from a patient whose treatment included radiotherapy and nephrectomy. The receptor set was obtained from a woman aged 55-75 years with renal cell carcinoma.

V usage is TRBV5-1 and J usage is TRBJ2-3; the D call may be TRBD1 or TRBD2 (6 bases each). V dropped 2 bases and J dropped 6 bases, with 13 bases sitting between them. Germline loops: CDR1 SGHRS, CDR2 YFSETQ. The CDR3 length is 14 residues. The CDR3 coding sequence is TGCGCCAGCAGCTTCAACAGGAGGGGGGATACGCAGTATTTT. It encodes CASSFNRRGDTQYF.

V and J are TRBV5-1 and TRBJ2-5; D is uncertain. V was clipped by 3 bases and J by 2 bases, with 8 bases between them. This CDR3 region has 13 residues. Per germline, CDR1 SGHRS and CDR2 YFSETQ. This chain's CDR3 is CASSSGLQETQYF. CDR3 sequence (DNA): TGCGCCAGCAGCTCGGGCCTTCAAGAGACCCAGTACTTC.

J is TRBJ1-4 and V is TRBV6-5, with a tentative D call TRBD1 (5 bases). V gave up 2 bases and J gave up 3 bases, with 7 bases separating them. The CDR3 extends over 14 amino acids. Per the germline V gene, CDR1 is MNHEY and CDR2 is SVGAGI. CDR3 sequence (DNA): TGTGCCAGCAGTTACGGAGGGGCTAATGAAAAACTGTTTTTT. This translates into CASSYGGANEKLFF.

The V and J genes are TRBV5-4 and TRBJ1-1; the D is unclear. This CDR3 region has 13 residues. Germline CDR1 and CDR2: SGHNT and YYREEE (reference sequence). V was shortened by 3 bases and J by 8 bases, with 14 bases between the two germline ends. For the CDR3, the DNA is TGTGCCAGCAGCTGGTTTGGGAGAGAAGAAGCTTTCTTT. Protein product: CASSWFGREEAFF.

For the CDR3, the DNA is TGTGCCAGCAGCTTAGAAGGTGAAGCCTCCTACGAGCAGTACTTC. Translating it yields CASSLEGEASYEQYF. The chain is built from TRBV11-2 and TRBJ2-7, with D uncertain. This CDR3 comprises 15 residues. Trimming removed 0 bases at V and 0 bases at J, with 9 bases between. Germline loops: CDR1 SGHAT, CDR2 FQNNGV.

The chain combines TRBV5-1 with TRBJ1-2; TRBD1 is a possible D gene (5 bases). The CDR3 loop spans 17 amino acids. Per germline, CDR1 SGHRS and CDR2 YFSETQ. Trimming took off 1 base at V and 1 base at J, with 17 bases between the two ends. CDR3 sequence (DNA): TGCGCCAGCAGCTTGACGGGACTGCACAACTATAACTATGGCTACACCTTC. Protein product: CASSLTGLHNYNYGYTF.

The CDR3 DNA reads as TGTGCCAGCACCGGGACAGGGAACTATGGCTACACCTTC. It specifies CASTGTGNYGYTF. The rearrangement uses TRBV21-1 and TRBJ1-2; TRBD1 reflects the table's D call only, with no check against the DNA. TRBV21-1 is a known pseudogene. The CDR3 has 13 amino acids.

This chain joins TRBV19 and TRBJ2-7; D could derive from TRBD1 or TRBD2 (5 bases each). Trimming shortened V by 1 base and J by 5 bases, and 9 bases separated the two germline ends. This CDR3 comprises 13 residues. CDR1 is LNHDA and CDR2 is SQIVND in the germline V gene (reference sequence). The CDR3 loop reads CASSIGRDHEQYF. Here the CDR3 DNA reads TGTGCCAGTAGTATAGGCAGGGACCACGAGCAGTACTTC.

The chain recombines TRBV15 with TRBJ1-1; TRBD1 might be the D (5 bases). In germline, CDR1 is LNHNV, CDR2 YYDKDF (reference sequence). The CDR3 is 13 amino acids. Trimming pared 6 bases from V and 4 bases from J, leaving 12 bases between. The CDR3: CATRQVGTTEAFF. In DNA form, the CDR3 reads TGTGCCACCAGACAGGTAGGCACCACTGAAGCTTTCTTT.

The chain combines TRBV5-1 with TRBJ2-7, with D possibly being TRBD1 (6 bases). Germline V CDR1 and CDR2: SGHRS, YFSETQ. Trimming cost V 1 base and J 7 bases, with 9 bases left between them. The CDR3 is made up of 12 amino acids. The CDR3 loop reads CASSLTGSEQYF. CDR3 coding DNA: TGCGCCAGCAGCTTGACAGGGTCGGAGCAGTACTTC.

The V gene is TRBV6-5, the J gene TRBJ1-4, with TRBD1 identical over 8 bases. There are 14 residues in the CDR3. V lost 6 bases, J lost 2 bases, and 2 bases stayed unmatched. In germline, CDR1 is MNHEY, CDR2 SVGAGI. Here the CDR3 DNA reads TGTGCCAGCAGCTGGGACAGGACTAATGAAAAACTGTTTTTT. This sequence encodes CASSWDRTNEKLFF.

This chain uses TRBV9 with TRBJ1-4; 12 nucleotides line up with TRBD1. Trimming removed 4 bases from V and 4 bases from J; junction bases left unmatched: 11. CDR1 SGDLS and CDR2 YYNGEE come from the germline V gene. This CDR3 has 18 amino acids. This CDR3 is CASSPTGQGALYNEKLFF. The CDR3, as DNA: TGTGCCAGCAGCCCTACGGGACAGGGGGCCCTATATAATGAAAAACTGTTTTTT.

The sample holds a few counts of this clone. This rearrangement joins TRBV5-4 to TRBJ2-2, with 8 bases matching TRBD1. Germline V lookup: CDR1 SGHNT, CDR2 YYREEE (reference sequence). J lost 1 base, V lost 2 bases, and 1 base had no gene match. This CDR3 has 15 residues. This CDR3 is CASSLGQGNTGELFF. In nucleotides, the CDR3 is TGTGCCAGCAGCTTAGGACAGGGGAACACCGGGGAGCTGTTTTTT.

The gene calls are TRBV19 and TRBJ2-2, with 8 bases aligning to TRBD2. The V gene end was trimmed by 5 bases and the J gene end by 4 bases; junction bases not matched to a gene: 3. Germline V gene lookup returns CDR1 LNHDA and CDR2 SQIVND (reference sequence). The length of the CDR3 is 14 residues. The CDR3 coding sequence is TGTGCCAGTAGTGCGGGAGGAACCACCGGGGAGCTGTTTTTT. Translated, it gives CASSAGGTTGELFF.

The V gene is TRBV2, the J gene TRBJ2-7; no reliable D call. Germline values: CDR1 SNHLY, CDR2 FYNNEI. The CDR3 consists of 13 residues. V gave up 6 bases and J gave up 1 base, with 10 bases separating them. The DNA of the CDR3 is TGTGCCAGCAGAGGGCTTGGGTCCTACGAGCAGTACTTC. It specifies CASRGLGSYEQYF.

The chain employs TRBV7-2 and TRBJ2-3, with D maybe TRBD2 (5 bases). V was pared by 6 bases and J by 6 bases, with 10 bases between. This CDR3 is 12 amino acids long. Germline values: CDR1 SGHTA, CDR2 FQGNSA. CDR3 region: CASRDSRDTQYF. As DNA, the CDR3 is TGTGCCAGCAGGGACTCGCGGGATACGCAGTATTTT.

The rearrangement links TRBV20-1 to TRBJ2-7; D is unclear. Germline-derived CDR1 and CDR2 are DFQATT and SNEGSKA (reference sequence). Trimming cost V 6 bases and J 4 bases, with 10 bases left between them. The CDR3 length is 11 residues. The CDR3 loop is CSADQAYEQYF. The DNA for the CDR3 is TGCAGTGCGGACCAGGCGTACGAGCAGTACTTC.

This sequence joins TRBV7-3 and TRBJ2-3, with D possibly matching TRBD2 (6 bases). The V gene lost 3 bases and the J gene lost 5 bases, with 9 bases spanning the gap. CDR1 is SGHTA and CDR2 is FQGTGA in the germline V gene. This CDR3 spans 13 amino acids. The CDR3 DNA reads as TGTGCCAGCAGCTTCGGGGGAGGAGATACGCAGTATTTT. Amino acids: CASSFGGGDTQYF.

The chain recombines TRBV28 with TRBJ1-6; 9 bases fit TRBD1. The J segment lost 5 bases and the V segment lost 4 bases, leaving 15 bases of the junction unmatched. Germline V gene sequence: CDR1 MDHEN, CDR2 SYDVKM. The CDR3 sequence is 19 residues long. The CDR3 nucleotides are TGTGCCAGCAGTTCTTACCCCGCCTCCAGACAGGGGGATAATTCACCCCTCCACTTT. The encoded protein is CASSSYPASRQGDNSPLHF.

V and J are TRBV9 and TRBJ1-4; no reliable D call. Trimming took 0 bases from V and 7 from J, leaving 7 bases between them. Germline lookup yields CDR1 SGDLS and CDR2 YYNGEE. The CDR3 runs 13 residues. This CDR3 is CASSVGLGEKLFF. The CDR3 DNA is TGTGCCAGCAGCGTAGGGCTGGGTGAAAAACTGTTTTTT. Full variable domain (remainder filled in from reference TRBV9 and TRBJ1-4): DSGVTQTPKHLITATGQRVTLRCSPRSGDLSVYWYQQSLDQGLQFLIQYYNGEERAKGNILERFSAQQFPDLHSELNLSSLELGDSALYFCASSVGLGEKLFFGSGTQLSVL.

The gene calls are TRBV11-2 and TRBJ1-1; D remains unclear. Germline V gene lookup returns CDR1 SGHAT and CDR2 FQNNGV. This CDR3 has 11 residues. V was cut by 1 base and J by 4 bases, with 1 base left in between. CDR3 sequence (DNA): TGTGCCAGCAGCTTAGGCACTGAAGCTTTCTTT. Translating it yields CASSLGTEAFF.

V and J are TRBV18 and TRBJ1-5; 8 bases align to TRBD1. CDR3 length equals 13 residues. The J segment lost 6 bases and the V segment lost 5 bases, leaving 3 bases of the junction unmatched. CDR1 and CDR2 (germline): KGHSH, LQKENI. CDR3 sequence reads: CASSSTGGQPQHF. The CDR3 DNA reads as TGTGCCAGCTCATCTACAGGGGGTCAGCCCCAGCATTTT.